These T cell receptor beta chains were read from a single sample in a study of technical replicates of blood from a few donors. Here immunoSEQ multiplex PCR was the method, and the copy in TCRdb shows in-frame clones only, minus some. This repertoire shows 70,000 to 85,000 clones, 90% to 95% found once; its top ten account for about 0.27%. Sequenced: T cells isolated from PBMCs. The receptors here all came from a human donor in good health. Both conserved end residues are part of each CDR3. D genes are given only for firm matches. The size of a clone is reported for some rows only, either as once, few or many, or as a class for expanded clones.

v_call	d_call	j_call	clone_size	cdr3_aa	cdr3_nt
TRBV6-5	NA	TRBJ1-1	NA	CASSYSGQGRTEAFF	TGTGCCAGCAGTTACTCAGGGCAAGGGAGAACTGAAGCTTTCTTT
TRBV11-2	TRBD1	TRBJ1-3	NA	CASSSLQGFGNTIYF	TGTGCCAGCAGCTCGTTACAGGGGTTCGGAAACACCATATATTTT
TRBV5-1	TRBD1	TRBJ1-4	NA	CASSQGQGNEKLFF	TGCGCCAGCAGCCAGGGACAGGGTAATGAAAAACTGTTTTTT
TRBV28	TRBD2	TRBJ2-7	NA	CASSFLADQLAASYEQYF	TGTGCCAGCAGTTTTTTAGCCGACCAACTAGCGGCCTCCTACGAGCAGTACTTC
TRBV14	TRBD1	TRBJ2-3	NA	CASSHMKTGQRTDTQYF	TGTGCCAGCAGCCACATGAAGACGGGACAGCGCACAGATACGCAGTATTTT
TRBV29-1	NA	TRBJ1-1	NA	CSGHGEVPEAFF	TGCAGCGGGCATGGAGAGGTCCCTGAAGCTTTCTTT
TRBV5-1	TRBD2	TRBJ2-5	NA	CASSLAFGGETQYF	TGCGCCAGCAGCTTGGCATTCGGGGGGGAGACCCAGTACTTC
TRBV27	TRBD2	TRBJ2-7	once	CASSPYGWGSGSYEQYF	TGTGCCAGCAGCCCTTACGGGTGGGGTAGCGGGAGCTACGAGCAGTACTTC
TRBV18	NA	TRBJ2-7	once	CASSTAGYPYEQYF	TGTGCCAGCTCAACTGCAGGGTACCCCTACGAGCAGTACTTC
TRBV2	NA	TRBJ1-4	NA	CASTNAQEKLFF	TGTGCCAGCACGAACGCCCAGGAAAAACTGTTTTTT
TRBV5-1	NA	TRBJ1-4	NA	CASSRGGVPGREKLFF	TGCGCCAGCAGCCGCGGGGGGGTCCCGGGACGGGAAAAACTGTTTTTT
TRBV9	NA	TRBJ1-3	NA	CASSVDGGSGNTIYF	TGTGCCAGCAGCGTAGACGGGGGGTCTGGAAACACCATATATTTT
TRBV14	NA	TRBJ2-7	NA	CASSQVGGRHEQYF	TGTGCCAGCAGCCAAGTGGGGGGACGGCACGAGCAGTACTTC
TRBV30	NA	TRBJ2-7	NA	CAWSLGRESSYEQYF	TGTGCCTGGTCCCTGGGCCGGGAAAGCTCCTACGAGCAGTACTTC
TRBV5-1	TRBD2	TRBJ2-5	NA	CASSPRLAGPSETQYF	TGCGCCAGCAGCCCAAGACTAGCGGGGCCATCTGAGACCCAGTACTTC
TRBV6-4	TRBD2	TRBJ2-3	NA	CASSAKSGSDFADTQYF	TGTGCCAGCAGTGCCAAGAGCGGGAGTGACTTCGCCGATACGCAGTATTTT
TRBV6-5	TRBD1	TRBJ2-1	few	CASRGQRVTEQFF	TGTGCCAGCAGGGGACAGCGCGTAACCGAGCAGTTCTTC
TRBV14	TRBD2	TRBJ2-2	NA	CASSQDRNLGLAGTGELFF	TGTGCCAGCAGCCAAGATAGAAACTTGGGGCTAGCGGGCACCGGGGAGCTGTTTTTT
TRBV19	NA	TRBJ2-6	NA	CATRDTGWEGANVLTF	TGTGCCACCAGGGACACTGGATGGGAAGGGGCCAACGTCCTGACTTTC
TRBV25-1	NA	TRBJ2-5	NA	CASSEYPGTPQETQYF	TGTGCCAGCAGTGAATACCCCGGGACACCCCAAGAGACCCAGTACTTC
TRBV11-2	TRBD1	TRBJ1-2	NA	CASSLDLAGGYGYTF	TGTGCCAGCAGCTTAGATCTGGCAGGGGGCTATGGCTACACCTTC
TRBV27	NA	TRBJ2-1	NA	CASSLSVAFEQFF	TGTGCCAGCAGTTTATCAGTGGCCTTTGAGCAGTTCTTC
TRBV29-1	NA	TRBJ2-5	NA	CSVARETQYF	TGCAGCGTTGCCCGAGAGACCCAGTACTTC
TRBV27	NA	TRBJ1-6	NA	CASSLGGKNSPLHF	TGTGCCAGCAGTTTAGGGGGGAAGAATTCACCCCTCCACTTT
TRBV5-1	NA	TRBJ2-7	NA	CASSPGTFNEQYF	TGCGCCAGCAGCCCCGGGACTTTTAACGAGCAGTACTTC
TRBV11-2	TRBD2	TRBJ2-2	NA	CASSLVTGGGKAGELFF	TGTGCCAGCAGCTTAGTGACGGGGGGAGGCAAGGCCGGGGAGCTGTTTTTT
TRBV6-6	TRBD2	TRBJ2-3	NA	CASKLAGVSTDTQYF	TGTGCCAGCAAATTAGCGGGGGTGAGCACAGATACGCAGTATTTT
TRBV7-8	TRBD1	TRBJ2-3	NA	CASSLVMQGQGITDTQYF	TGTGCCAGCAGCTTAGTAATGCAGGGACAGGGGATCACAGATACGCAGTATTTT
TRBV9	NA	TRBJ1-1	NA	CASSPPGGEDTEAFF	TGTGCCAGCAGCCCCCCCGGTGGGGAGGACACTGAAGCTTTCTTT
TRBV2	TRBD2	TRBJ2-3	NA	CASSQLAASTDTQYF	TGTGCCAGCAGCCAACTAGCGGCAAGCACAGATACGCAGTATTTT
TRBV2	NA	TRBJ2-3	NA	CASSDPTSWDTDTQYF	TGTGCCAGCAGTGACCCGACTAGTTGGGACACAGATACGCAGTATTTT
TRBV6-1	TRBD1	TRBJ1-5	NA	CASTEQGSNQPQHF	TGTGCCAGCACAGAACAGGGGAGCAATCAGCCCCAGCATTTT